This is a list of T cell receptor beta chains from one sample in a study of blood T cell repertoires in COVID-19. Assay: immunoSEQ multiplex PCR; the TCRdb copy retains only in-frame clones and omits some. The sample records approximately 54,000 clones, 90% being singletons. Sequencing used peripheral blood. The receptor source for this set is a woman between 35 and 50 years old with active COVID-19. Both conserved end residues are part of each CDR3. The D gene is left open where the match is weak.

-	TRBV5-1	15	TRBJ1-2	CASSPGAGANYGYTF
-	TRBV5-4	16	TRBJ2-2	CASSSGDSRNTGELFF
TRBD1	TRBV28	15	TRBJ1-4	CASSLGGQGGEKLFF
-	TRBV6-1	13	TRBJ1-1	CASSDNMNTEAFF
-	TRBV29-1	11	TRBJ1-2	CSVGDNLSYTF
-	TRBV21-1	21	TRBJ2-2	CASSKVGIQTSGGLNTGELFF
TRBD2	TRBV9	17	TRBJ2-3	CASSISGGAGGTDTQYF
TRBD2	TRBV19	17	TRBJ2-5	CASSMGELAGAQETQYF
TRBD2	TRBV7-8	14	TRBJ2-5	CASSLVGGRETQYF
-	TRBV19	13	TRBJ2-7	CASSRTRLYEQYF
TRBD1	TRBV9	16	TRBJ2-2	CASSVAGQGGTGELFF
-	TRBV6-5	14	TRBJ1-2	CASTEGGRDYGYTF
-	TRBV9	14	TRBJ2-3	CASSVDLSTDTQYF
-	TRBV10-1	17	TRBJ2-1	CASSDDADPLSYNEQFF
TRBD1	TRBV19	14	TRBJ2-2	CASSIARGTGELFF
-	TRBV6-6	15	TRBJ1-2	CASSDSMRGEGGYTF
-	TRBV20-1	11	TRBJ1-2	CSATRVGGYTF
TRBD2	TRBV6-5	15	TRBJ2-1	CASTPGAGGKNEQFF
-	TRBV7-3	14	TRBJ2-5	CASSLNSPQETQYF
TRBD1	TRBV18	14	TRBJ2-7	CASSPRQGPYEQYF
-	TRBV6-5	15	TRBJ2-3	CASSYSVLRSDTQYF
TRBD2	TRBV7-2	15	TRBJ2-3	CASSKTLAGGDTQYF
-	TRBV7-9	14	TRBJ2-3	CASSSRLFTDTQYF
TRBD1	TRBV5-1	16	TRBJ2-5	CASSLGGTVQQETQYF
-	TRBV4-1	13	TRBJ1-5	CASSQDLALPQHF
TRBD1	TRBV4-1	17	TRBJ1-2	CASSRVMRQGVNYGYTF
-	TRBV7-3	13	TRBJ2-3	CASSILIGDTQYF
-	TRBV11-3	16	TRBJ1-3	CASSLYSFESGNTIYF
-	TRBV6-6	16	TRBJ2-1	CASSSSGSFLYNEQFF
-	TRBV6-2/TRBV6-3	17	TRBJ2-5	CASSYSPRRGYGETQYF
TRBD1	TRBV30	13	TRBJ1-6	CAWNEGANSPLHF
TRBD1	TRBV19	15	TRBJ1-1	CASSIVQGVITEAFF
-	TRBV6-2/TRBV6-3	15	TRBJ2-7	CASSLTPGLAPFQYF
TRBD2	TRBV20-1	15	TRBJ2-5	CSASRASGGGETQYF
-	TRBV21-1	16	TRBJ1-2	CASSKEGGGNGYGYTF
-	TRBV29-1	14	TRBJ2-3	CSVSGQRGTDTQYF
TRBD1	TRBV20-1	14	TRBJ1-2	CSASQDRAYYGYTF
-	TRBV6-5	13	TRBJ1-1	CASNTGQMAEAFF
TRBD1	TRBV30	14	TRBJ1-6	CAWSTGTGGSPLHF
TRBD1	TRBV6-2/TRBV6-3	16	TRBJ2-3	CASSYDRDPLTDTQYF
TRBD1	TRBV5-1	17	TRBJ2-1	CASSPGTVRDSYNEQFF
TRBD1	TRBV7-2	14	TRBJ2-7	CASSFGTGGGEQYF
TRBD2	TRBV5-1	19	TRBJ2-3	CASSLVSFLAGGPTDTQYF
-	TRBV4-1	20	TRBJ2-1	CASSQERYTAGGRSGNEQFF
-	TRBV12-3/TRBV12-4	12	TRBJ1-1	CASNEVPGGAFF
TRBD1	TRBV5-4	15	TRBJ1-1	CASSLGGGLVGEAFF
-	TRBV30	14	TRBJ1-4	CAWSPGSNNEKLFF
-	TRBV5-6	11	TRBJ2-7	CASSFFRGSYF
TRBD2	TRBV20-1	13	TRBJ2-5	CSASAGGSETQYF
TRBD2	TRBV14	16	TRBJ2-2	CASSQDAGVNTGELFF